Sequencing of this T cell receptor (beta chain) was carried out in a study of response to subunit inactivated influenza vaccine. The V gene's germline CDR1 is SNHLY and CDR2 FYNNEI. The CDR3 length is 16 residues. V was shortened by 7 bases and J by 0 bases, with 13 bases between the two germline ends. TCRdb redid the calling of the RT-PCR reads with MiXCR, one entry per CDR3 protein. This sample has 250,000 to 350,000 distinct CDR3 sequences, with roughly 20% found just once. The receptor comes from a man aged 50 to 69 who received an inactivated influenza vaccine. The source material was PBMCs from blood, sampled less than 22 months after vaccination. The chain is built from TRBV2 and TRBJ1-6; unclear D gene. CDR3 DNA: TGTGCCAGCAACCTGGACGGGAGCTCCTATAATTCACCCCTCCACTTT. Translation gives CASNLDGSSYNSPLHF. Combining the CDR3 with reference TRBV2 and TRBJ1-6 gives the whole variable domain EPEVTQTPSHQVTQMGQEVILRCVPISNHLYFYWYRQILGQKVEFLVSFYNNEISEKSEIFDDQFSVERPDGSNFTLKIRSTKLEDSAMYFCASNLDGSSYNSPLHFGNGTRLTVT.